The subject of this entry is one T cell receptor beta chain. This clone was seen only a few times. Its antigen is not yet known. Within one base of it there is no much larger clone, and no base qualities were kept. This sample is part of a study of beta chain features in type 1 diabetes listed by TCRdb under 2018. The study in broad terms: No differences in mean age, gender distribution, total cell number or subset yield were found between patients and healthy donors. A total of approximately 110,000,000 sorted cells were examined across all samples, and a strong correlation was observed between cell number per subset and RNA yield. The study compared the TCRB repertoires of sorted circulating CD4+ T cell subsets in recently diagnosed type 1 diabetes patients with those in matched healthy donors. Naive and central memory subsets were obtained from all 30 or so donors, but regulatory and stem cell-like memory subsets were isolated from only 8 patients and roughly eight healthy donors. What the work shows at the level of the full study, not this receptor alone: At VDJ recombination sites, type 1 diabetes patients had fewer insertions and more deleted nucleotides, which implies abnormalities in thymic rearrangement. HLA sub-analyses involved small numbers of individuals, so any influence of HLA type on TCRB rearrangement remained unresolved. In all four CD4+ subsets, TCRB CDR3 length was moderately but significantly shorter in type 1 diabetes patients. Shorter templates might have been favored by PCR, but patient and control samples were amplified and corrected together, so both groups would have been affected equally by any skew. Naive, central memory and regulatory TCRB repertoires appeared to be more alike among patients than among healthy donors. Because cDNA was sequenced instead of genomic DNA, highly expressing activated cells could be over-represented, though the groups showed no difference in activation or CD3 levels.

From the cysteine up to the phenylalanine, the CDR3 has a length of 15 residues. Only CDR3 DNA remains: 45 bases, in frame from the first base. CDR1 and CDR2 were assigned from the germline V gene as SGHDN and FVKESK. The V end loses 4 bases and the J end loses 5 bases, and a stretch of 17 bases separates them. Each donor gave one peripheral blood draw, approximately 120 mL on average, collected into heparinised tubes. A BD FACSAria II and a panel including CD45RO, CCR7, CD25, CD127, CD95 and CD27 were used to sort naive, central memory, regulatory and stem cell-like memory CD4+ T cells. All sorted populations exceeded 98% purity. PBMCs were isolated right away by Lymphoprep density gradient centrifugation and were stained directly, without culture. So that batch effects would be minimized, each experiment stained and sorted samples in pairs, pairing one healthy donor with one patient. The entire isolated RNA was reverse transcribed using the High Capacity cDNA Reverse Transcription Kit, and thus expressed TCRB transcripts were sequenced. Deep immunoSEQ sequencing was performed on naive, central memory and regulatory T cell samples, with an average of around 3.4 million total reads per sample. After sorted cells were lysed in RLT buffer, RNA was extracted with DNase-treated RNeasy Micro or Mini kits, with the choice depending on cell number. To prevent cross-contamination, every cell subset was processed on its own, while patient and healthy donor samples were processed together. TCRB sequences were amplified from cDNA with the immunoSEQ multiplex PCR, producing 87-bp fragments spanning the CDR3 region. Amplicons were sequenced on the Illumina HiSeq platform. As for the authors' bioinformatics: PCR bias was computationally corrected using synthetic template baselines, reads within Hamming distance 2 were collapsed, and singletons that could not be merged were discarded. Reads were aligned against IMGT so that V, D and J genes, CDR3 length and insertions or deletions at six rearrangement sites could be assigned. Clonotype counts were normalized to sorted cell number within each subset before computing true diversity and Gini coefficients with the tcR R package. Repertoire sharing was quantified using the overlap coefficient calculated on TCRB nucleotide sequences. Out-of-frame TCRB sequences from naive cells were analyzed to stand in for the pre-selection repertoire. TCRdb took over this immuneACCESS table, retaining in-frame rearrangements with V and J assigned. Such tables are incomplete; in checked studies, under half of the missing clones stem from an unresolved V gene, and the remainder is unexplained. V and J calls plus clone size are reproduced from that table; the DNA served to infer D and trimming. The sample yields more than 550,000 clones; 11% to 15% were counted once. The top ten constitute roughly 0.04% of the sample.

This sequence was found in a young man with type 1 diabetes. This chain joins TRBV14 to TRBJ1-1; TRBD1 is possibly the D segment (6 matching bases). What was sequenced was naive CD4+ T cells from blood. Taken with the paper, the label for cell subset or site translates to: true naive CD4+ T cells. CDR3 region: CASSPTTAGETEAFF. The DNA is TGTGCCAGCAGCCCCACCACGGCAGGGGAGACTGAAGCTTTCTTT.